Shown below are 21 T cell receptor beta chains from a single sample sequenced in a study of glioma-infiltrating T cells. TCR alpha and beta CDR3 regions were amplified from RNA using iRepertoire nested multiplex PCR. TCRdb called the multiplex PCR reads again in MiXCR, with one record for every CDR3 protein. Of 150,000 to 200,000 distinct CDR3 sequences in the sample, around 45% were seen once. Sequencing was done on a sample of glioma tissue, nonneoplastic brain tissue, or PBMCs (not recorded which). The receptors were sampled from a human donor with low-grade glioma or glioblastoma, undergoing nonglioma brain surgery, or in good health (not recorded which).

A remark on this clonotype: Its ends do not fully match the called genes, so a read error is possible. The V call is TRBV7-3, the J call TRBJ2-1, with D unresolved. CDR1 is SGHTA and CDR2 is FQGTGA in the germline V gene. The length of the CDR3 is 13 residues. The CDR3 DNA reads TGTGCCAGCAGCTTGGGCCTGTACAGTGAGCAGTTCTTC. It translates to CASSLGLYSEQFF.

The sample holds many counts of this clonotype. The chain employs TRBV6-6 and TRBJ2-3; D unclear. Germline V lookup: CDR1 MNHNY, CDR2 SVGAGI (reference sequence). This CDR3 contains 14 residues. With 0 bases removed from V and 2 bases from J, the gap between germline ends came to 6 bases. CDR3 DNA sequence: TGTGCCAGCAGTTACTCCCAGGCCACAGATACGCAGTATTTT. It is translated as CASSYSQATDTQYF.

This clonotype appeared a few times. This chain uses TRBV19 with TRBJ1-1, with 9 bases aligning to TRBD1. The trim removed 6 bases at V and 7 bases at J, leaving 3 bases unmatched. Germline V gives CDR1 LNHDA, CDR2 SQIVND (reference sequence). This CDR3 has 12 residues. CDR3 residues: CASRGQGYEAFF. The CDR3 nucleotides are TGTGCCAGTAGGGGACAGGGTTATGAAGCTTTCTTT.

This clonotype was detected only once. Since a much larger clone is just one base distant, this may be a read error. The rearrangement links TRBV6-2 or TRBV6-3 to TRBJ2-7, with D possibly being TRBD2 (7 bases). Trimming stripped 2 bases from V and 6 bases from J, with 20 bases between. The CDR3 covers 16 residues. Germline V gives CDR1 MNHEY, CDR2 SVGEGT. The CDR3 DNA is TGTGCCAGCAGTTACCCTGGACTAGGGGGAGTTTCCGAGCAGTACTTC. This encodes CASSYPGLGGVSEQYF.

As for this clonotype: Possible read error: a much larger clone is one base away. V and J are TRBV28 and TRBJ2-7, with D tentatively TRBD2 (6 bases). The CDR3 is 13 residues long. V was shortened by 5 bases and J by 7 bases, with 15 bases between the two germline ends. Germline CDR1 is MDHEN and CDR2 is SYDVKM. DNA for the CDR3: TGTGCCAGCAGTAGGGACTTATACAATGAGCAGTACTTC. Its protein product is CASSRDLYNEQYF.

Many counts were recorded for this clonotype. The chain employs TRBV20-1 and TRBJ2-3, with 11 nucleotides matching TRBD2. The CDR3 runs 14 residues. V lost 5 bases to trimming and J lost 2 bases; unmatched junction nucleotides: 3. CDR1 is DFQATT and CDR2 is SNEGSKA in the germline V gene (reference sequence). The CDR3 coding sequence is TGCAGTGCTTTAGCGGGAGGGCCCACAGATACGCAGTATTTT. This codes for CSALAGGPTDTQYF.

This clonotype appeared many times. This chain joins TRBV28 and TRBJ2-5; D possibly corresponds to TRBD1 (6 bases). Germline loops: CDR1 MDHEN, CDR2 SYDVKM. The V gene lost 7 bases and the J gene lost 2 bases, with 14 bases spanning the gap. This CDR3 is built from 14 residues. The chain's CDR3 is CASNREPAQETQYF. The CDR3 DNA reads TGTGCCAGCAACAGGGAACCCGCACAAGAGACCCAGTACTTC.

As for this clonotype: Just one base apart from a much larger clone, this may be a read error. In nucleotides, the CDR3 is TGCAGTGCTACAGATCACAGGACAGGGGGCAAGAACGAGCAGTACTTC. Translated: CSATDHRTGGKNEQYF. The V and J genes are TRBV20-1 and TRBJ2-7; TRBD1 aligns across 11 bases. Germline CDR1 DFQATT, CDR2 SNEGSKA (reference sequence). Trimming removed 4 bases from V and 5 bases from J; junction bases left unmatched: 13. This CDR3 region has 16 residues.

The chain uses TRBV2 and TRBJ2-1; 10 bases align to TRBD2. Germline V gene data show CDR1 as SNHLY and CDR2 as FYNNEI. V dropped 2 bases and J dropped 6; count of bases not matched to a gene: 10. The CDR3 totals 17 residues. The CDR3 region is CASSETPPSGSLNEQFF. Here the CDR3 DNA reads TGTGCCAGCAGTGAAACCCCCCCTAGCGGGAGCCTCAATGAGCAGTTCTTC. The whole variable domain, remainder taken from reference TRBV2 and TRBJ2-1, is EPEVTQTPSHQVTQMGQEVILRCVPISNHLYFYWYRQILGQKVEFLVSFYNNEISEKSEIFDDQFSVERPDGSNFTLKIRSTKLEDSAMYFCASSETPPSGSLNEQFFGPGTRLTVL.

There are many counts of this clonotype. The V and J genes are TRBV6-1 and TRBJ2-1; 8 bases match TRBD2. Germline V lookup: CDR1 MNHNS, CDR2 SASEGT. Trimming removed 7 bases from V and 0 bases from J; junction bases left unmatched: 11. The length of the CDR3 is 17 residues. CDR3 coding DNA: TGTGCCAGCACTCCCCGCGGGGGGCGCGGCTCCTACAATGAGCAGTTCTTC. Encoded protein: CASTPRGGRGSYNEQFF.

The J gene is TRBJ2-7, the V gene TRBV11-2; TRBD2 aligns across 16 bases. The last part of the DNA fits TRBJ2-5 better; the J call may be wrong. CDR3 length: 17 residues. Looked up from germline, CDR1 is SGHAT and CDR2 is FQNNGV. The CDR3 region is CASREGLAGGPKETQYF. CDR3 coding DNA: TGTGCCAGCAGAGAGGGACTAGCGGGAGGGCCGAAGGAGACCCAGTACTTC.

The J gene is TRBJ2-7, the V gene TRBV6-2 or TRBV6-3, with a possible D match to TRBD2 (5 bases). The V gene's germline CDR1 is MNHEY and CDR2 SVGEGT. This CDR3 has 13 residues. With 9 bases removed from V and 7 bases from J, the gap between germline ends came to 19 bases. CDR3 nucleotide sequence: TGTGCCAGTGTGGGCCCCGACTACGGGGAGCAGTACTTC. It yields the protein CASVGPDYGEQYF.

The CDR3 region is CASKTPTDSGNTIYF. Here the CDR3 DNA reads TGTGCCAGCAAAACCCCGACAGACTCTGGAAACACCATATATTTT. The chain combines TRBV2 with TRBJ1-3, with D possibly TRBD1 on 5 matching bases. Germline V lookup: CDR1 SNHLY, CDR2 FYNNEI. The CDR3 consists of 15 residues. The V end was cut by 7 bases, the J end by 0 bases, with 13 bases between.

The rearrangement links TRBV6-1 to TRBJ1-2, with D hard to call. The V and J ends lost 5 bases and 4 bases respectively, with 17 bases between them. Germline V CDR1 and CDR2: MNHNS, SASEGT. CDR3 size: 15 residues. CDR3 nucleotide sequence: TGTGCCAGCAGTTCTTCCCTTGCCGGACTCTATGGCTACACCTTC. Translation: CASSSSLAGLYGYTF.

The chain employs TRBV12-5 and TRBJ2-1, with 9 bases fitting TRBD1. With 4 bases clipped from V and 8 bases from J, the junction kept 9 bases outside the gene matches. Germline V gene lookup returns CDR1 LGHNT and CDR2 FRNRAP. This CDR3 has 15 residues. In nucleotides, the CDR3 is TGTGCTAGTGGTTCAGGACAGGGGATACACTATGAGCAGTTCTTC. Its protein product is CASGSGQGIHYEQFF.

This clonotype appeared many times. CDR3 DNA sequence: TGTGCCAGCTCACCAAACTCTAATTCACCCCTCCACTTT. It specifies CASSPNSNSPLHF. The chain joins TRBV18 to TRBJ1-6; no reliable D call. This CDR3 has 13 residues. The germline V gene has CDR1 KGHSH and CDR2 LQKENI. Trimming shortened V by 2 bases and J by 6 bases, and 5 bases separated the two germline ends.

This clonotype was found once. One base away lies a much larger clone, so this may be a sequencing read error. The genes are TRBV2 and TRBJ2-1, with D possibly called TRBD1 or TRBD2 (6 bases each). Germline V lookup: CDR1 SNHLY, CDR2 FYNNEI. The CDR3 sequence is 14 residues long. The CDR3: CASSETGWGDEHFF. As DNA, the CDR3 is TGTGCCAGCAGTGAAACAGGGTGGGGGGATGAGCATTTCTTC. The whole variable domain, remainder taken from reference TRBV2 and TRBJ2-1, is EPEVTQTPSHQVTQMGQEVILRCVPISNHLYFYWYRQILGQKVEFLVSFYNNEISEKSEIFDDQFSVERPDGSNFTLKIRSTKLEDSAMYFCASSETGWGDEHFFGPGTRLTVL.

As regards this clonotype: One end of the junction does not line up with germline, which may come from a read error. The rearrangement links TRBV20-1 to TRBJ2-1; D is unresolved. This CDR3 region has 13 residues. Germline CDR1 is DFQATT and CDR2 is SNEGSKA (reference sequence). The CDR3 nucleotides are TGCAGTGCTAGGTTAGACTCCCACAATGAGCAGTTCTTC. This codes for CSARLDSHNEQFF.

In this sample, this clonotype turned up a few times. The J gene is TRBJ1-1, the V gene TRBV5-1; D is ambiguous. CDR1 is SGHRS and CDR2 is YFSETQ in the germline V gene. V dropped 0 bases and J dropped 4 bases, with 10 bases sitting between them. The CDR3 totals 14 residues. The CDR3 sequence: CASSLEGVGTEAFF. CDR3 coding DNA: TGCGCCAGCAGCTTGGAGGGAGTGGGCACTGAAGCTTTCTTT. Combining the CDR3 with reference TRBV5-1 and TRBJ1-1 gives the whole variable domain KAGVTQTPRYLIKTRGQQVTLSCSPISGHRSVSWYQQTPGQGLQFLFEYFSETQRNKGNFPGRFSGRQFSNSRSEMNVSTLELGDSALYLCASSLEGVGTEAFFGQGTRLTVV.

This clonotype was seen only a few times. Being one base from a much bigger clone, this may be a read error. The chain is built from TRBV28 and TRBJ2-7; TRBD2 aligns across 7 bases. The CDR3 runs 14 residues. Germline V CDR1 and CDR2: MDHEN, SYDVKM. This CDR3 reads CASSLEGLTYEKYF. The DNA of the CDR3 is TGTGCCAGCAGTTTGGAGGGACTAACCTACGAGAAGTACTTC.

The chain uses TRBV3-1 and TRBJ2-5; no reliable D call. The CDR3 is 13 residues long. The V end lost 4 bases, the J end lost 1 base, and 7 bases lay between the germline ends. The germline CDR1 and CDR2 sequences are LGHDT and YNNKEL (reference sequence). The CDR3 DNA reads as TGTGCCAGCAGCCCACCGGGCCAAGAGACCCAGTACTTC. Translating it yields CASSPPGQETQYF.